This entry concerns a single T cell receptor (beta chain). CDR1 LGHNT and CDR2 FRNRAP come from the germline V gene. There are 15 residues in the CDR3. Trimming took 1 base from V and 6 from J, leaving 13 bases between them. TCRdb's table, derived via immunoSEQ multiplex PCR, lists solely in-frame clones and lacks some. The sample comprises 150,000 to 250,000 clones, more than 65% of which are singletons, and 10% to 15% rests with the top ten. The data belong to a study of cytomegalovirus exposure and HLA in healthy donors. This chain joins TRBV12-5 and TRBJ1-5; the D gene is possibly TRBD1 (6 bases). The source material was PBMCs. The receptor was isolated from a woman aged 25 to 45 in good health and CMV-seropositive. The CDR3 DNA is TGTGCTAGTGGTTTGGGGACAGTAATTGTTCAGCCCCAGCATTTT. Residues: CASGLGTVIVQPQHF.